One sample yielded the 17 T cell receptor beta chains listed below, sequenced in a study of blood T cell repertoires in COVID-19. TCRdb's table, derived via immunoSEQ multiplex PCR, lists solely in-frame clones and lacks some. The data hold 210,000 or so clones, with approximately 83% observed a single time. The sequenced sample consisted of PBMCs or T cells enriched from blood (not recorded which). These receptor sequences come from a woman aged 50 to 60 who had been exposed to COVID-19.

CDR3 coding DNA: TGTGCCAGCAGTTATGGGTACAGGGGCCCCGGGGAGCTGTTTTTT. Translation: CASSYGYRGPGELFF. The V gene is TRBV6-2 or TRBV6-3, the J gene TRBJ2-2, with 7 bases identical to TRBD1. J gave up 6 bases and V 3 bases, and 7 bases lay outside the gene matches. CDR3 size: 15 residues. CDR1 MNHEY and CDR2 SVGEGT come from the germline V gene.

The rearrangement links TRBV1 to TRBJ1-1; no check of the table's D call, TRBD1, against the DNA was made. TRBV1 is assigned pseudogene status. This CDR3 contains 12 residues. The DNA for the CDR3 is TGCACCAGCAGCCCATCGAACACTGAAGCTTTCTTT. Encoded protein: CTSSPSNTEAFF.

The V call is TRBV10-3, the J call TRBJ1-1; D gene ambiguous. The CDR3 sequence is 13 residues long. Trimming removed 0 bases at V and 6 bases at J, with 8 bases between. The germline V gene has CDR1 ENHRY and CDR2 SYGVKD. The CDR3 DNA sequence: TGTGCCATCAGTGAGTCAGCCTTGGCTGAAGCTTTCTTT. Encoded protein: CAISESALAEAFF.

The J gene is TRBJ1-2, the V gene TRBV7-2, with a possible D match to TRBD1 (6 bases). This CDR3 region has 14 residues. The V gene lost 3 bases and the J gene lost 5 bases, with 13 bases spanning the gap. Germline CDR1 is SGHTA and CDR2 is FQGNSA. The CDR3, as DNA: TGTGCCAGCAGCTTGGGGGCTAAGGGGTATGGCTACACCTTC. Translation: CASSLGAKGYGYTF.

DNA of the CDR3: TGTGCCATCAGTGGTACTAGCGGGGGGCAGAGTGAGCAGTTCTTC. Its protein product is CAISGTSGGQSEQFF. V is TRBV10-3 and J is TRBJ2-1; 12 bases align to TRBD2. The CDR3 sequence is 15 residues long. Germline CDR1 ENHRY, CDR2 SYGVKD. The V gene end was trimmed by 4 bases and the J gene end by 9 bases; junction bases not matched to a gene: 7.

The chain carries TRBV5-4 and TRBJ1-4, with D possibly matching TRBD1 (6 bases). The length of the CDR3 is 16 residues. Germline-derived CDR1 and CDR2 are SGHNT and YYREEE (reference sequence). The germline V and J ends were trimmed by 4 bases and 0 bases, with 13 bases remaining between them. Here the CDR3 reads CASSRGGGATNEKLFF. Here the CDR3 DNA reads TGTGCCAGCAGCCGAGGGGGGGGCGCAACTAATGAAAAACTGTTTTTT.

A remark on this clone: This CDR3 is also generated by other DNA sequences in the sample. CDR3 residues: CASSPRTGLNTEAFF. The CDR3 DNA reads TGTGCCAGCAGCCCTCGGACAGGCCTGAACACTGAAGCTTTCTTT. This chain uses TRBV7-8 with TRBJ1-1, with TRBD1 matching over 7 bases. Germline V CDR1 and CDR2: SGHVS, FQNEAQ. Losses at the gene ends were 5 bases for V and 0 bases for J; bases not matched to a gene: 6. The CDR3 is 15 amino acids.

V gene TRBV30 combines with J gene TRBJ1-4; 7 nucleotides agree with TRBD1. V lost 5 bases and J lost 5; bases outside the gene matches: 8. Germline V gene data show CDR1 as GTSNPN and CDR2 as SVGIG (reference sequence). The CDR3 runs to 14 residues. The CDR3, as DNA: TGTGCCTGGTCTCCGGGACAGTGGAATGAAAAACTGTTTTTT. Encoded protein: CAWSPGQWNEKLFF.

The chain combines TRBV5-4 with TRBJ2-2, with 7 bases that match TRBD2. The junction had 4 bases not matched to a gene; V was cut back by 0 bases and J by 2 bases. This CDR3 contains 16 residues. CDR1 is SGHNT, CDR2 YYREEE, per germline (reference sequence). CDR3 sequence: CASSLEAGTNTGELFF. The CDR3 coding sequence is TGTGCCAGCAGCTTGGAAGCGGGGACTAACACCGGGGAGCTGTTTTTT. The entire variable domain, with the rest obtained from reference TRBV5-4 and TRBJ2-2, is as follows: ETGVTQSPTHLIKTRGQQVTLRCSSQSGHNTVSWYQQALGQGPQFIFQYYREEENGRGNFPPRFSGLQFPNYSSELNVNALELDDSALYLCASSLEAGTNTGELFFGEGSRLTVL.

The rearrangement links TRBV27 to TRBJ2-6; the match to TRBD1 covers 7 bases. The CDR3 is 19 residues long. With 5 bases clipped from V and 0 bases from J, the junction kept 13 bases outside the gene matches. The germline gives CDR1 MNHEY, CDR2 SMNVEV (reference sequence). The CDR3 protein is CASSNRGRSSLSGANVLTF. The DNA of the CDR3 is TGTGCCAGCAGTAACAGGGGCAGGAGCTCTCTCTCTGGGGCCAACGTCCTGACTTTC. The entire variable domain, with the rest obtained from reference TRBV27 and TRBJ2-6, is as follows: EAQVTQNPRYLITVTGKKLTVTCSQNMNHEYMSWYRQDPGLGLRQIYYSMNVEVTDKGDVPEGYKVSRKEKRNFPLILESPSPNQTSLYFCASSNRGRSSLSGANVLTFGAGSRLTVL.

This clone is classed as medium-sized. The chain combines TRBV2 with TRBJ1-1; TRBD1 agrees at 7 bases. Trimming removed 1 base from V and 4 bases from J; junction bases left unmatched: 6. CDR1 and CDR2 from the germline V gene are SNHLY and FYNNEI. The CDR3 spans 15 residues. CDR3 DNA sequence: TGTGCCAGCAGTGAAGGGACAGGAGGAGTCACTGAAGCTTTCTTT. Translating it yields CASSEGTGGVTEAFF. The full variable domain, with the rest looked up from reference TRBV2 and TRBJ1-1, is EPEVTQTPSHQVTQMGQEVILRCVPISNHLYFYWYRQILGQKVEFLVSFYNNEISEKSEIFDDQFSVERPDGSNFTLKIRSTKLEDSAMYFCASSEGTGGVTEAFFGQGTRLTVV.

The genes are TRBV9 and TRBJ1-2; 11 bases are shared with TRBD1. The CDR3 is 16 amino acids. V was pared by 3 bases and J by 2 bases, with 6 bases of the junction left unmatched. Germline CDR1 SGDLS, CDR2 YYNGEE. Here the CDR3 DNA reads TGTGCCAGCAGCGCTGCCGGGACAGGGGGGAACTATGGCTACACCTTC. It codes for CASSAAGTGGNYGYTF.

The V call is TRBV4-1, the J call TRBJ2-5; 14 bases match TRBD2. Germline CDR1 is MGHRA and CDR2 is YSYEKL. CDR3 length: 18 amino acids. J gave up 0 bases and V 0 bases, and 3 bases lay outside the gene matches. The CDR3 DNA reads as TGCGCCAGCAGCCAAGAAAGACTAGCGGGGGGGTACCAAGAGACCCAGTACTTC. As protein: CASSQERLAGGYQETQYF.

The genes are TRBV12-3 or TRBV12-4 and TRBJ1-1; no firm D call. Trimming left V 5 bases short and J 1 base short, with 8 bases between. This CDR3 has 13 residues. DNA for the CDR3: TGTGCCAGCAGTCGTGCGGAGAACACTGAAGCTTTCTTT. It specifies CASSRAENTEAFF.

The chain joins TRBV9 to TRBJ2-7; maybe TRBD2 (7 bases). Between the trimmed V and J ends, which lost 2 bases and 3 bases, there was a span of 15 bases. The length of the CDR3 is 15 residues. Per the germline V gene, CDR1 is SGDLS and CDR2 is YYNGEE. For the CDR3, the DNA is TGTGCCAGCAGCGTTCGACCGGGGGGCCACTACGAGCAGTACTTC. It yields the protein CASSVRPGGHYEQYF.

The chain couples TRBV5-4 to TRBJ2-7; TRBD1 aligns across 9 bases. CDR1 is SGHNT, CDR2 YYREEE, per germline (reference sequence). This CDR3 has 15 residues. V dropped 4 bases and J dropped 1; count of bases not matched to a gene: 6. As DNA, the CDR3 is TGTGCCAGCAGCGGCGGGACAGGGAAATCCTACGAGCAGTACTTC. Protein: CASSGGTGKSYEQYF. Full variable domain (outside the CDR3, taken from reference TRBV5-4 and TRBJ2-7): ETGVTQSPTHLIKTRGQQVTLRCSSQSGHNTVSWYQQALGQGPQFIFQYYREEENGRGNFPPRFSGLQFPNYSSELNVNALELDDSALYLCASSGGTGKSYEQYFGPGTRLTVT.

CDR3 nucleotides: TGTGCCAGCAGTCCGACTAGCGGGGGAGCAGATACGCAGTATTTT. Translated: CASSPTSGGADTQYF. The chain joins TRBV28 to TRBJ2-3; TRBD2 matches 12 bases. Trimming at V came to 5 bases and at J to 4 bases, leaving 4 bases not matched to a gene. Germline values: CDR1 MDHEN, CDR2 SYDVKM. CDR3 length: 15 residues.